This T cell receptor beta chain was retrieved from a study of blood T cell repertoires in COVID-19. The data were produced by immunoSEQ multiplex PCR, yet TCRdb's version contains in-frame clones alone and is incomplete. Here the sample spans about 170,000 clones, approximately 90% being singletons. The junction had 10 bases not matched to a gene; V was cut back by 5 bases and J by 2 bases. This CDR3 comprises 18 residues. From germline, CDR1 is SGHAT and CDR2 FQNNGV. The sequenced material came from peripheral blood. The sequence derives from a man aged 60-69 years with acute or convalescent COVID-19. The chain recombines TRBV11-2 with TRBJ2-1; 12 nucleotides match TRBD2. The CDR3 DNA is TGTGCCAGCAGCCGTCCGGGACTAGCGGGTGAACCCTACAATGAGCAGTTCTTC. Translation gives CASSRPGLAGEPYNEQFF.